These 3 T cell receptor beta chains were sequenced from one sample in a study of T cell responses to AZD1222 COVID-19 vaccine (dated by TCRdb to the early 2020s). The library was produced with the immunoSEQ multiplex PCR assay. What TCRdb holds here is the immuneACCESS table cut down to in-frame rearrangements. Part of the clones is not present; checked against another copy, under half of the missing clones reflect an unresolved V gene, and the others are unexplained. This sample gives some 150,000 clones in total; 88% of them show up just once. Roughly 5.2% of the sample comes from the top ten. What the time point label conveys for this sample: about 28 days (+/-7) after the second vaccine dose. Sample treatment or condition, as interpreted from the label and publication: meningococcal conjugate vaccine given as trial control. Sequencing was performed on peripheral blood, taken 28 days after the second dose of the MenACWY control vaccine. The receptors shown here come from an adult who received the MenACWY meningococcal vaccine as a control.

The chain combines TRBV9 with TRBJ2-3, with 9 bases fitting TRBD2. Trimming cost V 0 bases and J 1 base; bases outside gene matches: 9. Germline V gene lookup returns CDR1 SGDLS and CDR2 YYNGEE. The CDR3 consists of 18 residues. The CDR3 here is CASSVAEASGARTDTQYF. For the CDR3, the DNA is TGTGCCAGCAGCGTAGCTGAGGCTAGCGGGGCGCGCACAGATACGCAGTATTTT.

This sequence joins TRBV7-2 and TRBJ1-6, with D hard to call. Germline CDR1 and CDR2: SGHTA and FQGNSA. V shed 2 bases and J shed 9 bases, with 8 bases lying between them. This CDR3 comprises 13 residues. The CDR3 coding sequence is TGTGCCAGCAGCTTAAATGCAGGTTCACCCCTCCACTTT. Amino acid sequence: CASSLNAGSPLHF.

The chain couples TRBV5-4 to TRBJ1-1; D is perhaps TRBD1 (5 bases). This CDR3 has 17 amino acids. Per germline, CDR1 SGHNT and CDR2 YYREEE (reference sequence). The V and J ends lost 10 bases and 3 bases respectively, with 28 bases between them. CDR3 coding DNA: TGTGCCGTTAGGCCCCAGAGGGGCAGGGAAAGAGACACTGAAGCTTTCTTT. As protein: CAVRPQRGRERDTEAFF.